This TCR beta chain was sequenced in a study of neurological immune-mediated disorders (dated by TCRdb to between 2019 and 2020). In terms of the full investigation: Using UMI-based sequencing, the study compared peripheral blood TCR-beta repertoires from patients with HTLV-I-associated myelopathy (HAM/TSP), patients with multiple sclerosis, and healthy controls. The 106 TCR-beta libraries included longitudinal samples, technical triplicates and paired sorted CD4+ and CD8+ T-cell subsets alongside PBMC samples. Of the roughly 68 subjects in the cohort, roughly 14 were HAM/TSP patients, 34 were multiple sclerosis patients, and some 20 were healthy controls. The research as a whole found: No identical CDR3 amino acid sequences were shared among expanded clones across subjects, suggesting private TCR-beta repertoires in all groups. TCR clonal expansion was highest in HAM/TSP patients and lowest in MS patients, with MS patients falling below even healthy controls.

This clonotype was seen repeatedly, ten times or more. Its antigen remains undetermined. It has no much larger one-base neighbor in the sample; base qualities were not kept. The healthy controls were volunteers from blood banks in Maryland, USA. Unsorted PBMC libraries were generated from 2 million PBMCs stored in RNAlater at -80 °C until RNA extraction. Peripheral blood was subjected to Ficoll-Hypaque density gradient centrifugation to isolate PBMCs, which were then cryopreserved in liquid nitrogen. cDNA was synthesized by template-switch 5'RACE using a primer carrying a 10-nucleotide random unique molecular identifier by which each TCR transcript was tagged. Every sequencing run covered 15-18 subjects and yielded more than 180 million TCR-beta sequences. The RNeasy kit was used for extraction of total RNA. The KAPA Real-time Library Amplification kit was used to amplify TCR-beta VDJ regions with primers for the TCR constant region and the 5'RACE anchor. A first PCR added sample indexes and Illumina adaptors, and a second PCR then raised library yield. After Ampure bead purification, the TCR product of roughly 650 bp was size-selected on a 2% E-gel SizeSelection system. Before pooling, library quality was checked on a Bioanalyzer, concentration was measured with Qubit, and libraries were quantified with the Kapa Library Quantification kit. Libraries were sequenced paired-end 2 x 150 bp on an Illumina HiSeq 2500. To increase sequence diversity, about 25-31% phiX was spiked into each library pool. The paper's data handling went like this. Quality-filtered reads were processed with the UMI-based MiGEC pipeline, and over 75% of raw TCR sequences were removed by the MiGEC pipeline during error correction. VDJ genes were aligned to IMGT germline references, and each clonotype was defined by a unique CDR3 amino acid sequence together with V-J genes. Clonal expansion, Shannon diversity and CDR3 relatedness were evaluated with VDJtools (CalcPairwiseDistances, ClusterSamples), while phylogenetic trees were built in CLCbio workbench. Using coefficient-of-variation modelling across technical triplicates, the study counted a clone as expanded if it had at least 8 unique UMIs. TCRdb reran the public reads through fastp at Q25 and MiXCR, keeping productive beta chains. A single entry per CDR3 protein holds the most common genes and DNA from its merged rows. The V and J calls shown here were made by TCRdb, not taken from the authors' results. The sample profile shows roughly 60,000 distinct CDR3 sequences; over 10% of them were found once. About 2% of the sample goes to the ten largest clones.

From a lookup of the germline V gene, CDR1 and CDR2 are SGHTA and FQGNSA. V loses 5 bases of germline sequence and J loses 5 bases, and the interval between the two ends is 12 bases. The cysteine opens and the phenylalanine closes a CDR3 of 14 amino acids. Here the CDR3 DNA is all that survives: 42 bases in frame from base 1. This receptor was identified in a man aged 55 to 70 in good health. The chain employs TRBV7-2 and TRBJ1-4, with no confident D gene call. Source material: PBMCs. The CDR3 protein sequence reads: CASSADGGNEKLFF. The DNA sequence is as follows: TGTGCCAGCAGCGCGGACGGAGGAAATGAAAAACTGTTTTTT.